This entry describes one TCR beta chain. V was clipped by 8 bases and J by 5 bases; unmatched bases: 7. The CDR3 contains 13 residues. The germline CDR1 and CDR2 sequences are LGHDT and YNNKEL (reference sequence). This sample stems from a study of blood T cell repertoires in COVID-19. Study-level information: Specimens from acute and convalescent COVID-19 originated in the United States, Italy and Spain. PBMCs, B-cell-depleted T cells, or T cells provided the cDNA or gDNA that made up the material.

As handled by the study authors: From reference gene primer amplification, estimates of nucleated cell counts were derived. Here immunoSEQ multiplex PCR was the method, and the copy in TCRdb shows in-frame clones only, minus some. V, J and clone size reflect that table, while D and trimming were determined from the DNA. The table shows around 340,000 clones, with approximately 89% occurring only once. The clonotype comes from a woman aged 60-75 years with COVID-19, enrolled during active disease. The material sequenced was peripheral blood. V usage is TRBV3-1 (or the pseudogene TRBV3-2) and J usage is TRBJ2-5, with 8 bases lining up with TRBD1. The CDR3 spells CASLRQGMETQYF. The CDR3 DNA reads TGTGCCAGCCTAAGACAGGGGATGGAGACCCAGTACTTC.